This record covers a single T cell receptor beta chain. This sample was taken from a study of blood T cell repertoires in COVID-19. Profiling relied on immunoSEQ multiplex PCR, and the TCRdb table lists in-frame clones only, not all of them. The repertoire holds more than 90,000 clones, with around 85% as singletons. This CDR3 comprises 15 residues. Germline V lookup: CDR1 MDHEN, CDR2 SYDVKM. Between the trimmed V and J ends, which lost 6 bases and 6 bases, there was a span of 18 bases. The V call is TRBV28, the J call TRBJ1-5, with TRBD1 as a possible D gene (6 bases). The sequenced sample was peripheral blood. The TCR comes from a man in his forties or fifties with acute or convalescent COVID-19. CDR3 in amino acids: CASSPSQGRGQPQHF. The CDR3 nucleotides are TGTGCCAGCAGCCCCTCACAGGGTCGGGGTCAGCCCCAGCATTTT.